This is a list of T cell receptor beta chains from one sample in a study of CD8 T cells in Susac syndrome. A single record per CDR3 protein comes from TCRdb applying MiXCR to the immunoSEQ multiplex PCR reads. Of about 130,000 distinct CDR3 sequences in the sample, around 94% were seen once. The specimen sequenced was CD4+ T cells from PBMCs. All receptors derive from a human donor with multiple sclerosis. Each CDR3 is given with its conserved first and last residue. Each record gives: V gene, D gene, clone size, J gene, CDR3 protein, CDR3 DNA. A D gene is named only where the DNA matches it firmly. For some rows the clone size is stated as once, few or many, or as a class when expanded; others skip it.

TRBV7-8	-	-	TRBJ1-4	CASTWAGGNNEKLFF	TGTGCCAGCACCTGGGCGGGGGGGAATAATGAAAAACTGTTTTTT
TRBV19	-	-	TRBJ2-1	CASSIGQGSYNEQFF	TGTGCCAGTAGTATAGGGCAGGGCTCCTACAATGAGCAGTTCTTC
TRBV28	TRBD1	-	TRBJ1-3	CASSSGTGNLPGNTIYF	TGTGCCAGCAGTTCCGGGACAGGGAATCTCCCTGGAAACACCATATATTTT
TRBV5-1	-	-	TRBJ2-1	CASSLAGELNNEQFF	TGCGCCAGCAGCTTGGCCGGTGAGCTTAACAATGAGCAGTTCTTC
TRBV5-5	-	-	TRBJ2-1	CASSSGVHNEQFF	TGTGCCAGCAGCTCTGGTGTCCACAATGAGCAGTTCTTC
TRBV7-8	-	-	TRBJ2-1	CASSLPSLAGQFF	TGTGCCAGCAGCTTACCCTCGCTGGCCGGGCAGTTCTTC
TRBV2	TRBD2	once	TRBJ2-1	CASRGTSGVHYNEQFF	TGTGCCAGCAGGGGGACTAGCGGGGTTCACTACAATGAGCAGTTCTTC
TRBV7-2	-	-	TRBJ1-4	CASSLAGATNEKLFF	TGTGCCAGCAGCTTAGCTGGAGCAACTAATGAAAAACTGTTTTTT
TRBV24-1	TRBD1	-	TRBJ2-1	CATSAAGGEHNEQFF	TGTGCCACCAGTGCTGCAGGGGGCGAGCACAATGAGCAGTTCTTC
TRBV12-3/TRBV12-4	-	-	TRBJ1-4	CASLGAANEKLFF	TGTGCCAGCTTGGGAGCGGCTAATGAAAAACTGTTTTTT
TRBV6-6	-	-	TRBJ1-3	CASTNNRASGNTIYF	TGTGCCAGCACCAACAACAGGGCCTCTGGAAACACCATATATTTT
TRBV7-6	-	once	TRBJ1-1	CASSSHQGNTEAFF	TGTGCCAGCAGCTCACATCAGGGGAACACTGAAGCTTTCTTT
TRBV4-2	-	-	TRBJ1-4	CASSQKRGGDNEKLFF	TGTGCCAGCAGCCAAAAAAGGGGAGGGGATAATGAAAAACTGTTTTTT
TRBV6-5	TRBD2	-	TRBJ2-1	CASSYKPLAGALYNEQFF	TGTGCCAGCAGTTACAAACCCCTAGCGGGAGCCTTATACAATGAGCAGTTCTTC
TRBV30	-	-	TRBJ1-2	CAWSLSGAIYGYTF	TGTGCCTGGAGTCTCTCTGGGGCAATCTATGGCTACACCTTC
TRBV19	-	-	TRBJ2-5	CASRLGETQYF	TGTGCCAGTAGACTAGGAGAGACCCAGTACTTC
TRBV9	TRBD2	-	TRBJ2-1	CASSVGTSGPNEQFF	TGTGCCAGCAGCGTCGGGACTAGCGGGCCCAATGAGCAGTTCTTC
TRBV12-3/TRBV12-4	-	once	TRBJ2-7	CASSFGGYEQYF	TGTGCCAGCAGTTTTGGGGGTTACGAGCAGTACTTC
TRBV7-2	TRBD1	-	TRBJ1-5	CASSFIQGNQPQHF	TGTGCCAGCAGCTTCATACAGGGGAATCAGCCCCAGCATTTT
TRBV12-3/TRBV12-4	TRBD1	-	TRBJ2-1	CASGQGAIGGEQFF	TGTGCCAGCGGGCAGGGGGCAATCGGGGGTGAGCAGTTCTTC
TRBV5-8	-	-	TRBJ2-3	CASIRGTYTDTQYF	TGTGCCAGCATTAGGGGGACCTACACAGATACGCAGTATTTT
TRBV20-1	TRBD2	-	TRBJ2-1	CSAREASGGAQQFF	TGCAGTGCTAGAGAGGCTAGCGGGGGCGCACAGCAGTTCTTC
TRBV4-1	TRBD2	-	TRBJ2-3	CASSQGRVAGDNTDTQYF	TGCGCCAGCAGCCAAGGAAGGGTAGCGGGGGATAACACAGATACGCAGTATTTT